A single sample gave rise to the 11 T cell receptor beta chains below, sequenced in a study of T cell responses to AZD1222 COVID-19 vaccine. Measured with immunoSEQ multiplex PCR; TCRdb has only the in-frame clones, and not every one. The sample shows 100,000 to 150,000 clones, around 85% of them seen only once. Sequencing was performed on peripheral blood, taken 28 days after the second AZD1222 dose. The origin of the receptors is an adult who received the AZD1222 COVID-19 vaccine.

The chain's CDR3 is CASSSSGYEQYF. DNA for the CDR3: TGTGCCAGCAGTTCCTCTGGGTACGAGCAGTACTTC. The genes are TRBV6-2 or TRBV6-3 and TRBJ2-7; D unclear. Looked up from germline, CDR1 is MNHEY and CDR2 is SVGEGT. Trimming shortened V by 4 bases and J by 4 bases, and 8 bases separated the two germline ends. The CDR3 is 12 amino acids.

The rearrangement joins TRBV5-1 to TRBJ1-2; no definite D call. CDR3 length: 14 amino acids. Trimming removed 0 bases from V and 8 bases from J, with 14 bases in between. Germline V CDR1 and CDR2: SGHRS, YFSETQ. CDR3 residues: CASSLGYQEGGYTF. The CDR3 nucleotides read TGCGCCAGCAGCTTGGGGTACCAAGAGGGCGGCTACACCTTC.

The chain employs TRBV6-2 or TRBV6-3 and TRBJ1-5; tentatively, D is TRBD1 (6 bases). The CDR3 extends over 16 amino acids. Germline V gives CDR1 MNHEY, CDR2 SVGEGT. V dropped 6 bases and J dropped 5 bases, with 20 bases sitting between them. In nucleotides, the CDR3 is TGTGCCAGCAGCCCTATCCCTTACAGGGCACATCAGCCCCAGCATTTT. Translation: CASSPIPYRAHQPQHF.

This sequence joins TRBV10-2 and TRBJ1-3; 7 positions match TRBD1. The CDR3 runs to 14 residues. Germline V CDR1 and CDR2: WSHSY, SAAADI. V trimming: 6 bases; J trimming: 2 bases; junction bases outside the gene matches: 4. The CDR3 nucleotides read TGCGCCAGCAGGACCGGGACAGCTGGAAACACCATATATTTT. This gives the protein CASRTGTAGNTIYF.

The chain links TRBV6-2 or TRBV6-3 to TRBJ2-7; either TRBD1 or TRBD2 may supply D (6 bases each). The CDR3 totals 14 residues. V lost 6 bases and J 3 bases, leaving 15 bases between the germline ends. Germline values: CDR1 MNHEY, CDR2 SVGEGT. CDR3 residues: CASSRDGGRYEQYF. The CDR3 region has the DNA TGTGCCAGCAGCAGGGACGGGGGCCGCTACGAGCAGTACTTC.

The chain uses TRBV21-1 and TRBJ1-6; the D segment call TRBD1 is taken from the table without a DNA check. TRBV21-1 is termed a pseudogene. The CDR3 contains 17 residues. The CDR3 sequence is CASSKGGDRGPYSPLHF. The CDR3 DNA is TGTGCCAGCAGCAAAGGCGGCGACAGGGGCCCGTATTCACCCCTCCACTTT.

This clone was recorded a few times. The rearrangement uses TRBV7-9 and TRBJ1-2; no clear D gene. Trimming removed 1 base from V and 9 bases from J, with 12 bases in between. The CDR3 is made up of 13 amino acids. CDR1 SEHNR and CDR2 FQNEAQ come from the germline V gene (reference sequence). CDR3 region: CASSLGGGERYTF. The DNA for the CDR3 is TGTGCCAGCAGCTTAGGAGGTGGGGAGCGCTACACCTTC.

This sequence joins TRBV7-2 and TRBJ1-5; D gene ambiguous. The CDR3 covers 13 residues. V was cut by 4 bases and J by 5 bases, with 9 bases left in between. Germline values: CDR1 SGHTA, CDR2 FQGNSA. CDR3 region: CASSSQSHQPQHF. The CDR3 DNA reads TGTGCCAGCAGCTCTCAGTCCCATCAGCCCCAGCATTTT.

This chain connects TRBV5-5 to TRBJ1-1, with TRBD1 identical over 7 bases. J gave up 0 bases and V 4 bases, and 9 bases lay outside the gene matches. Germline V lookup: CDR1 SGHKS, CDR2 YYEKEE (reference sequence). The CDR3 runs 16 residues. The DNA for the CDR3 is TGTGCCAGCAGCCCCACCGGGACAGCGATGAACACTGAAGCTTTCTTT. It yields the protein CASSPTGTAMNTEAFF.

The chain combines TRBV30 with TRBJ1-4, with D tentatively TRBD1 (5 bases). Trimming stripped 2 bases from V and 3 bases from J, with 13 bases between. The CDR3 is made up of 15 amino acids. Per germline, CDR1 GTSNPN and CDR2 SVGIG (reference sequence). The CDR3 loop reads CAWSYVMGANEKLFF. In DNA form, the CDR3 reads TGTGCCTGGAGTTATGTTATGGGGGCTAATGAAAAACTGTTTTTT.

V gene TRBV5-6 combines with J gene TRBJ1-4; D remains unclear. Germline V gives CDR1 SGHDT, CDR2 YYEEEE. V lost 2 bases, J lost 0 bases, and 11 bases lay in between. CDR3 length: 16 amino acids. CDR3 DNA sequence: TGTGCCAGCAGCTTACTAAACCTGGCAACTAATGAAAAACTGTTTTTT. Its translation: CASSLLNLATNEKLFF.